This T cell receptor (beta chain) is from a study of blood T cell repertoires in COVID-19. Background on the study: There were acute and convalescent COVID-19 samples, and they came from the United States, Italy and Spain. The analysed material was cDNA or gDNA that came from T cells, B-cell-depleted T cells, or PBMCs.

Authors' data handling: Amplification from reference gene primers served as the basis for estimated nucleated cell counts. Sequencing used immunoSEQ multiplex PCR; TCRdb keeps in-frame clones, though not all of them. V and J calls and clone size are given by that table; D and trimming were obtained from the DNA. Counted here are 85,000 to 120,000 clones, about 90% occurring once; the ten biggest clones make up around 2%. The sample holds a few counts of this clone. The germline CDR1 and CDR2 sequences are SEHNR and FQNEAQ (reference sequence). V dropped 6 bases and J dropped 4; count of bases not matched to a gene: 5. The CDR3 consists of 14 residues.

The chain recombines TRBV7-9 with TRBJ2-5; 10 bases match TRBD1. This TCR was sampled from a man aged 50 to 60 with active COVID-19. The sequencing input was peripheral blood. This CDR3 reads CASRLDRGRETQYF. The CDR3 DNA sequence: TGTGCCAGCAGGCTTGACAGGGGGCGAGAGACCCAGTACTTC. The entire variable domain, with the rest obtained from reference TRBV7-9 and TRBJ2-5, is as follows: DTGVSQNPRHKITKRGQNVTFRCDPISEHNRLYWYRQTLGQGPEFLTYFQNEAQLEKSRLLSDRFSAERPKGSFSTLEIQRTEQGDSAMYLCASRLDRGRETQYFGPGTRLLVL.